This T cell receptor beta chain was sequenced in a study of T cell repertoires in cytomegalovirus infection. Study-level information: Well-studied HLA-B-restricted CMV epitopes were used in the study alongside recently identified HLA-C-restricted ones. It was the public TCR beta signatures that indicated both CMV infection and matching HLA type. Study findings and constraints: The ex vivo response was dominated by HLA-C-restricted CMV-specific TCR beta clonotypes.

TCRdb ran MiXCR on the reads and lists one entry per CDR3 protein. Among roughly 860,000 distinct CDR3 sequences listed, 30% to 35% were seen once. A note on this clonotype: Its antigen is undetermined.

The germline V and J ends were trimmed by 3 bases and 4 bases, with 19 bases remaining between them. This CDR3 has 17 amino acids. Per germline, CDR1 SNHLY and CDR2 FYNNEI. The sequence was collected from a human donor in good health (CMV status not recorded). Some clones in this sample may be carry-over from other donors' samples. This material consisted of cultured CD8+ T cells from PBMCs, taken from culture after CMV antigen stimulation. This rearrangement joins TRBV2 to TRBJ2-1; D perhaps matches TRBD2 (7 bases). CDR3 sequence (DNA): TGTGCCAGCAGTGAGCGAAGGGCGGGGGCAATTTACAATGAGCAGTTCTTC. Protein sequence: CASSERRAGAIYNEQFF.